This note documents a single T cell receptor beta chain sequence. There is no known antigen for this receptor. The protocol used for the library was the immunoSEQ multiplex PCR assay. The multiplex PCR relied on a mix of 60 forward primers for TCR Vbeta segments and 13 reverse primers for TCR Jbeta segments. Amplification of the CDR3 region of rearranged TCR beta genes was performed with a multiplex PCR assay on genomic DNA. Amplified TCR beta libraries were sequenced as 87-base-pair reads on the Illumina HiSeq System. The published analysis was carried out like this. A later analysis counted approximately 84 million unique TCR beta chains across the 666 repertoires, and 10 million to 12 million of these chains were shared by at least two donors. Raw reads were error-corrected and collapsed into unique sequences by a nearest-neighbor algorithm in which closely related sequences were merged to remove PCR and sequencing errors. To assign V, D and J gene segments, CDR3 sequences were aligned to IMGT reference sequences. Each retained sequence needed at least a six-nucleotide match to both a V gene segment and a J gene segment. Rearrangements were classified as productive when the CDR3 lacked stop codons and remained in frame with V and J, and all other rearrangements were classified as non-productive. CDR3 was defined by IMGT convention, running from the second conserved V-encoded cysteine to the conserved J-encoded phenylalanine. In an earlier analysis of around 640 of the donors, sequences lacking an unambiguous match to a single V gene segment were excluded. An earlier analysis of around 600 of the donors classified V segments as functional when productive rearrangements were above 56.7% and as segregating when the standard deviation between donors was above 5%. To diagnose cytomegalovirus status from the catalog of TCR beta chain sequences, a statistical classification framework was built. In a later analysis, TCR nucleotide sequences were compared against IMGT/GENE-DB human TR gene sequences so that V and J genes could be assigned. In a later analysis, CDR3 sequences and most-parsimonious VDJ recombination scenarios were assigned using the TCRdist pipeline. In a later analysis, every TCR beta chain was defined by the combination of its CDR3 amino acid sequence and its V-gene family, and reads without a unique V-gene family were dropped. As a way to deal with suspected cross-contamination and a sequencing artifact, a later analysis dropped more than 500 nucleotide sequences that were highly shared and had low generation probability. For each public chain, a later analysis derived a clonal expansion index from normalized ranks of inferred template counts within each repertoire. In a later analysis, generation probabilities were computed with a VDJ recombination model fitted to out-of-frame rearrangements, and the resulting probabilities were checked against IGoR. Hypergeometric tests were used in a later analysis to score TCR-TCR, TCR-HLA and TCR-CMV co-occurrence, with a repertoire-size bias correction applied to the TCR pairs. To estimate false discovery rates, a later analysis permuted the HLA or CMV assignments 20 times. A later analysis grouped co-occurring TCRs with DBSCAN, adding TCRdist sequence similarity when clustering within HLA-allele-positive subsets. Repertoires with fewer than 30,000 or more than 120,000 public chains, plus five repertoires with anomalous nucleotide sharing, were excluded from co-occurrence clustering. Drawn from immuneACCESS, this table holds only the in-frame rearrangements with V and J called that TCRdb kept. Clones are partly lost; checked studies trace under half to an unresolved V gene and leave the rest unexplained. V and J calls plus clone size are reproduced from that table; the DNA served to infer D and trimming. This sample's listing comprises tens of thousands of clones. The top ten clones comprise 12% of the sample.

The sample is drawn from a study of cytomegalovirus exposure and HLA in healthy donors (TCRdb year 2017). Looking at the study overall: According to an earlier analysis of a few hundred of the donors, about 170 million T cells yielded over 100 million unique TCR beta sequences and more than 250 Gb of sequence data. Besides the first cohort of roughly 660 subjects, a separate validation cohort made up of 90 to 150 different subjects was used. Rather than drawing on any new phenotypic data, the later analysis identified candidate immune exposures from TCR beta sequences and the way those sequences occurred across donors. Roughly 290 gigabases of sequencing data and around 85 million unique TCR sequences made up an early release that covered approximately 700 HLA-typed donors. Using immunosequencing, the study profiled T cell repertoires from fewer than 700 subjects and related those repertoires to cytomegalovirus serostatus. HLA typing covered class I and class II loci at four-digit resolution. Of the 300 to 400 genotyped donors, approximately 82% fell in the genetic ancestry cluster associated with self-reported Caucasian donors. The study aimed to test whether cataloging public T cell receptors could reveal signatures of past pathogen exposure. Roughly 5 DR-DQ haplotypes were handled as single units for association and clustering because linkage in the cohort was strong. All discovery cohort repertoires had been generated on a single sequencing platform. An earlier analysis of 500 to 750 of the donors applied high-throughput TCR beta sequencing to assess whether each TCR beta V gene segment acted as functional or pseudogenic. A later analysis re-analyzed previously published TCR beta repertoires from 666 donors and added high-resolution HLA genotyping to study TCR occurrence patterns. To predict cytomegalovirus infection status, the study brought together high-throughput TCR immunosequencing, statistical association of individual TCRs with disease status, and machine learning. On average, roughly 250,000 unique TCR beta nucleotide sequences were sequenced per donor among fewer than 500 genotyped donors of the cohort, with 15% to 20% of those sequences being non-productive. A later genetic analysis took genome-wide SNP genotypes for about three fifths of the roughly 670 donors and used that subset as a discovery cohort. Donor age, sex, ethnicity and CMV serostatus were compiled alongside the repertoire data. Typing coverage differed by locus: A, B, C, DRB1 and DQB1 were typed in about 629-640 donors, DQA1 in 522, DPA1 in some 610, and DPB1 in 450 to 490. Paper-wide results and their limitations: A further reported finding was that TCR beta sequences accurately predicted the HLA-A and HLA-B alleles for most subjects in the first cohort. In an earlier analysis of around 600 of the donors, most TCR beta V segments appeared in productive rearrangements about 90% or about 30% of the time, broadly matching IMGT annotations. Strong co-occurrence of HLA alleles, especially DR and DQ, made assigning TCR associations to individual alleles difficult. The presence/absence analyses assumed that sequencing depth was roughly uniform across donors, and that assumption may not be true. The 87-base-pair reads could not distinguish some IMGT-functional V segments, including TRBV6-2 and TRBV6-3, so those segments were excluded. Specific HLA alleles were associated with 15,000 to 20,000 TCR beta sequences at a false discovery rate of 0.05 in a later analysis. The sequencing pipeline was judged likely to have produced a cluster of highly shared sequence variants as a technical artifact. According to a later analysis, parvovirus B19, influenza, CMV and Epstein-Barr virus appeared linked to several top co-occurrence clusters. Most TCR sequences were seen in very few donors, while some public TCRs were found in many individuals. The only immune exposure information available for the cohort was CMV serostatus. An association between a missense DCLRE1C variant and V-gene and J-gene trimming of TCR beta chains was found in a later genetic analysis and replicated in an independent cohort. The authors suggested that the approach could potentially be generalized to other disease states and immunological phenotypes. Correlated functional status among segregating V segments might reflect linkage disequilibrium, but an unknown experimental factor could not be ruled out. In a later analysis, TCR association rates were found to vary across HLA loci, with the most associated TCRs seen for DRB1 alleles and the fewest for HLA-C alleles. The classifier was reported to diagnose cytomegalovirus status with high specificity and sensitivity in both the original cohort and the validation cohort. Because HLA typing was missing for some donors at each locus, association tests included only the typed subset. A later analysis found that most CMV-associated TCR beta chains appeared HLA-restricted, with HLA associations seemingly driven largely by CMV exposure. Only TCR beta chains were sequenced in this cohort, and the absence of alpha or paired-chain data limited detectable features. Because counts were too low, more than 15 rarely observed V segments, including chromosome 9 orphons, were left out of the earlier analysis of 500 to 750 of the donors. In vitro tests confirmed that a few of the cytomegalovirus-associated TCR beta chains recognize cytomegalovirus antigens. In the study, some 180 TCR beta chains were listed as associated with cytomegalovirus. Compared with equally common non-associated chains, HLA-associated TCR beta chains in a later analysis were more clonally expanded and had lower generation probabilities. According to a later genetic analysis, donors in an Asian-associated ancestry cluster had fewer N-insertions in productive TCRs than the approximately 650-donor mean.

The cohort comprised more than 550 healthy bone marrow donors. At the time of sampling, every cohort member was nominally healthy, though immune exposures that went unrecorded were likely present. The donor tested CMV seropositive, placing the donor among the approximately 290 seropositive members of the cohort. A peripheral blood sample was provided by each donor, and peripheral blood mononuclear cells were used for TCR beta sequencing. Genomic DNA extraction from the blood cell samples was performed with the Qiagen DNeasy Blood Extraction Kit. The germline V gene supplies CDR1 SGHRS and CDR2 YFSETQ. The V end loses 4 bases and the J end loses 3 bases, and a stretch of 4 bases separates them. The CDR3, cysteine through phenylalanine, is 11 amino acids long. Left in the record is the CDR3 DNA by itself, 33 bases read in frame from the first base.

The TCR comes from a man aged 18 to 29 in good health and CMV-seropositive. The sample taken for sequencing was PBMCs. The chain is encoded by TRBV5-1 joined to TRBJ2-5; there is no confident call for the D gene. The DNA sequence reads TGCGCCAGCAGCATCAAAGAGACCCAGTACTTC. It specifies CASSIKETQYF.